Listed below are T cell receptor beta chains from one sample, sequenced in a study of T cells in localized non-small cell lung cancer. Profiling relied on immunoSEQ multiplex PCR, and the TCRdb table lists in-frame clones only, not all of them. The sample has about 61,000 clones; roughly 90% are singletons. Sample: peripheral blood, taken before any cancer treatment. The receptors here all came from a man between 35 and 75 years old with stage I squamous cell lung carcinoma. Each CDR3 is given without its conserved first and last residue. Rows may omit the clone size; those that give it use once, few, many or a size class.

V gene	J gene	clone size	CDR3 protein
TRBV5-1	TRBJ1-2	NA	ASSLVGTPNGYT
TRBV28	TRBJ2-5	NA	ASSSRGAGDQETQY
TRBV7-2	TRBJ1-2	NA	ASSLDGIRAGYT
TRBV10-3	TRBJ2-7	NA	AIRTGTGGGYEQY
TRBV6-1	TRBJ2-7	NA	ASGETGYSYEQY
TRBV5-4	TRBJ2-1	once	ASSSRLAGGYNEQF
TRBV5-6	TRBJ2-3	NA	ASSPVGGPAQY
TRBV15	TRBJ2-1	few	ATSSGTSGGPYEQF
TRBV4-1	TRBJ1-3	NA	ASSQAIGNTIY
TRBV5-1	TRBJ2-1	NA	ASSLGLAGGDEQF
TRBV30	TRBJ1-4	NA	AWSGGTRAEKLF
TRBV4-3	TRBJ1-2	NA	ASSQVGGPGLRGYGYT
TRBV19	TRBJ2-3	NA	ASSVVSAGRGTDTQY
TRBV4-3	TRBJ2-2	NA	ASSHLRSGRALIPGELF
TRBV19	TRBJ2-7	NA	ASSIGGSSEQY
TRBV7-2	TRBJ1-1	few	ASSLGVRANTEAF
TRBV7-9	TRBJ1-1	NA	ASSIPRGDRGTEAF
TRBV28	TRBJ1-1	NA	ASSFLGGTEAF
TRBV27	TRBJ2-5	NA	ASKRGHPQETQY
TRBV19	TRBJ2-1	NA	ASSILTSDEQF